This paragraph covers one TCR beta chain sequence. This sample was included in a study of OX40 agonist ivuxolimab in advanced cancers. Measured with immunoSEQ multiplex PCR; TCRdb has only the in-frame clones, and not every one. The sample contains 95,000 or so clones, around 90% of which appear only once. The CDR3 spans 15 residues. V was clipped by 2 bases and J by 5 bases, with 13 bases between them. Germline CDR1 ENHRY, CDR2 SYGVKD. The source material was CD4+ or CD8+ T cells sorted from blood, sampled in a trial of the OX40 agonist ivuxolimab. This receptor was identified in an adult with an advanced solid tumor such as melanoma, head and neck, liver or kidney cancer. This sequence joins TRBV10-3 and TRBJ2-1, with D perhaps TRBD1 (6 bases). CDR3 coding DNA: TGTGCCATCAGTGAGAGGGGGTCAGGAAACAATGAGCAGTTCTTC. It encodes CAISERGSGNNEQFF.